This T cell receptor (beta chain) is drawn from a study of blood T cell repertoires in COVID-19. The overall study: The origin of the acute and convalescent COVID-19 samples was the United States, Italy and Spain.

Adults between about 18 and 95 years of age took part from 24 US areas. Original processing notes: Amplification of reference gene primers provided the estimated nucleated cell counts. Libraries were prepared by immunoSEQ multiplex PCR; TCRdb keeps only in-frame clonotypes and omits some of them. The V and J calls and clone size were taken over from that table, and D and trimming were inferred from the DNA. The sample consists of roughly 400,000 clones, around nine tenths of them appearing once. V lost 5 bases, J lost 4 bases, and 8 bases stayed unmatched. Looked up from germline, CDR1 is SGHRS and CDR2 is YFSETQ. The CDR3 has 14 residues. This clone was counted between two and nine times.

The sample was PBMCs or T cells enriched from blood (not recorded which). This sequence joins TRBV5-1 and TRBJ1-1, with 7 nucleotides matching TRBD1. The receptor's source is a woman under 30 who had been exposed to COVID-19. The CDR3 DNA follows: TGCGCCAGCAGGGAAGCGGCAGGGGGCACTGAAGCTTTCTTT. It specifies CASREAAGGTEAFF.